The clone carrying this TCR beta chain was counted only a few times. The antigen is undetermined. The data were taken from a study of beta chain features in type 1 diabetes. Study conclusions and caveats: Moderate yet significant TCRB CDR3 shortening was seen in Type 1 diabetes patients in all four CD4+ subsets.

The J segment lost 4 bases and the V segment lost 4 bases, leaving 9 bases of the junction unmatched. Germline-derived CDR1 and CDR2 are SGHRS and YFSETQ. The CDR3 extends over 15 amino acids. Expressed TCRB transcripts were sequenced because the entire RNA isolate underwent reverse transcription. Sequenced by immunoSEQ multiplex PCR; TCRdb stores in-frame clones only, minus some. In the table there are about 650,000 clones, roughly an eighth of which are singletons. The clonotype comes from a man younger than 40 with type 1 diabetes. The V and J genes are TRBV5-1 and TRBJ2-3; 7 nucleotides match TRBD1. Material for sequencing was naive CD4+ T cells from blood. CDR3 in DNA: TGCGCCAGCAGCCCGGGACAGTCTTCCGCAGATACGCAGTATTTT. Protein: CASSPGQSSADTQYF.